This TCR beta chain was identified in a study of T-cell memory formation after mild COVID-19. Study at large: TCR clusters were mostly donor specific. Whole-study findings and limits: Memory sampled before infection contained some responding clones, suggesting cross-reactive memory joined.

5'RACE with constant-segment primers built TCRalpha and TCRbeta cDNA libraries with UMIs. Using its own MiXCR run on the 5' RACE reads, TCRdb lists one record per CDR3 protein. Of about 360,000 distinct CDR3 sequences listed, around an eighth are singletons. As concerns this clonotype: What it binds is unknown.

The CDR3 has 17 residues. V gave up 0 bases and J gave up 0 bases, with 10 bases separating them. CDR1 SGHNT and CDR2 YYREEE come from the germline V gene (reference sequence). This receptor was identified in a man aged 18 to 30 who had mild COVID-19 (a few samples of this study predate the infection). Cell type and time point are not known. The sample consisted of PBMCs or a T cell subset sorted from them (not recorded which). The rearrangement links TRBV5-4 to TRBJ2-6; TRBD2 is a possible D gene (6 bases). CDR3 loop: CASSLVAGSSGANVLTF. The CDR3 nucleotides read TGTGCCAGCAGCTTGGTTGCGGGAAGCTCTGGGGCCAACGTCCTGACTTTC.